The table lists the clone carrying this T cell receptor (beta chain) with a count of one. No antigen is known for it. The method was immunoSEQ multiplex PCR; TCRdb's version includes in-frame clones alone and lacks a portion of them. This repertoire shows 130,000 or so clones, more than 80% found once; its top ten account for just under 3%. Germline trimming cut 1 base from V and 4 bases from J; bases unmatched to any gene: 3. The CDR3 loop spans 14 amino acids. Germline V gene sequence: CDR1 SGHTA, CDR2 FQGNSA. This sample was taken from a study of T cell responses to AZD1222 COVID-19 vaccine. Study observations and caveats: Donors skewed white British and female; clonal diversity was possibly underestimated. The number of AZD1222 recipients seropositive at baseline was only five or six.

The TCR sequence derives from an adult in good health. Material: peripheral blood, obtained on day 0 of AZD1222 vaccination. This chain uses TRBV7-2 with TRBJ2-7; 8 bases align to TRBD2. CDR3 region: CASSLGRGGYEQYF. The DNA for the CDR3 is TGTGCCAGCAGCTTAGGACGGGGGGGGTACGAGCAGTACTTC.